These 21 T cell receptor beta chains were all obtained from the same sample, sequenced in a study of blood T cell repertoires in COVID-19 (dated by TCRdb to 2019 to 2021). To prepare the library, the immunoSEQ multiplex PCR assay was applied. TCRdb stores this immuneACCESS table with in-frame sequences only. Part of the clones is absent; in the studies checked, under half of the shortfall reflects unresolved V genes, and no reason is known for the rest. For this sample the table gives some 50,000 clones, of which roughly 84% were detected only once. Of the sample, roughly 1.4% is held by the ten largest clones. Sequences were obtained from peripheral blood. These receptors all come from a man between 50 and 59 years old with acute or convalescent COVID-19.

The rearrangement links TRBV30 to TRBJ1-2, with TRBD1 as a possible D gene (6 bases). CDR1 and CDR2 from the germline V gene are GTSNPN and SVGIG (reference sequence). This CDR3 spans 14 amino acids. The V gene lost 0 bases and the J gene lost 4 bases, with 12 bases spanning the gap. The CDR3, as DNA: TGTGCCTGGAGTGTAAGGACAGCCTTCTATGGCTACACCTTC. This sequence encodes CAWSVRTAFYGYTF.

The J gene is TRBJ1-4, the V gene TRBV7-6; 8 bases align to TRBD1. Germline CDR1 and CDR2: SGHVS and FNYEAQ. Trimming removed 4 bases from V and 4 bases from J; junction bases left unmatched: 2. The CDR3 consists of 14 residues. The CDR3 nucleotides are TGTGCCAGCAGCTATGGACAGGGTAATGAAAAACTGTTTTTT. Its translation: CASSYGQGNEKLFF.

CDR3 DNA: TGTGCCAGCAGTTCTTCTAGGCTAGGTACCGGGGAGCTGTTTTTT. Translating gives CASSSSRLGTGELFF. This sequence joins TRBV2 and TRBJ2-2; D unresolved. Germline-derived CDR1 and CDR2 are SNHLY and FYNNEI. V was pared by 5 bases and J by 5 bases, with 15 bases between. The CDR3 extends over 15 amino acids.

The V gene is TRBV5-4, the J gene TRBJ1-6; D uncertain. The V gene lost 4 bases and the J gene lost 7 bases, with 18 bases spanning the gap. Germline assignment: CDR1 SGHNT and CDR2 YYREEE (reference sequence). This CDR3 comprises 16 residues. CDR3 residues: CASSVNPGSGNSPLHF. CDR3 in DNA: TGTGCCAGCAGCGTGAACCCCGGGTCTGGCAATTCACCCCTCCACTTT.

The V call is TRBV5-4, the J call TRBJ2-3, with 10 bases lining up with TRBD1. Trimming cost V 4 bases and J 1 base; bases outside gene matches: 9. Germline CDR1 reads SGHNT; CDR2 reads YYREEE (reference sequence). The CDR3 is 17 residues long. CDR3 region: CASSPRQGAGRTDTQYF. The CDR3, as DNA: TGTGCCAGCAGCCCCAGACAGGGGGCTGGTCGCACAGATACGCAGTATTTT.

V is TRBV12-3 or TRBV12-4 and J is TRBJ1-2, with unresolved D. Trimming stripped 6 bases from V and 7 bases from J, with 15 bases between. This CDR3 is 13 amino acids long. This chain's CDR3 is CASSLGGKFGYTF. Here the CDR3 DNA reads TGTGCCAGCAGCTTGGGAGGAAAGTTTGGCTACACCTTC.

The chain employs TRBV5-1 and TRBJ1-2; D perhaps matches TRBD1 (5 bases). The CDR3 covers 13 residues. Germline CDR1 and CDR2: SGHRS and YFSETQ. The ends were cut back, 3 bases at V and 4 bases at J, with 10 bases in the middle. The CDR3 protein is CASSSGLIYGYTF. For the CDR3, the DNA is TGCGCCAGCAGCTCGGGACTGATCTATGGCTACACCTTC.

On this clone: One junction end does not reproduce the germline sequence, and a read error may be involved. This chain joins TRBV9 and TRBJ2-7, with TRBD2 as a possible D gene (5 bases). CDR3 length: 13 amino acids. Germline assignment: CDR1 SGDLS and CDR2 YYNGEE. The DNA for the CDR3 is TGTGCCAGCAGCCCCTCGGGCGGCCCCCGGGGTCTCTTC. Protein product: CASSPSGGPRGLF.

The CDR3: CASSLVGQGKYEQYF. CDR3 nucleotide sequence: TGTGCCAGCAGCTTAGTAGGCCAGGGAAAGTACGAGCAGTACTTC. The rearrangement uses TRBV7-8 and TRBJ2-7, with a tentative D call TRBD1 (5 bases). This CDR3 is 15 amino acids long. V shed 1 base and J shed 4 bases, with 14 bases lying between them. Germline lookup yields CDR1 SGHVS and CDR2 FQNEAQ.

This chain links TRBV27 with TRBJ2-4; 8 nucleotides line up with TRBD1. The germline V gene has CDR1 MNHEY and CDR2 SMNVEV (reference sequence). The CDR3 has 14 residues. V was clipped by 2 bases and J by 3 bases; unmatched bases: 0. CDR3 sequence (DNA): TGTGCCAGCAGTTTAGGGACAGGCAAAAACATTCAGTACTTC. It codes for CASSLGTGKNIQYF.

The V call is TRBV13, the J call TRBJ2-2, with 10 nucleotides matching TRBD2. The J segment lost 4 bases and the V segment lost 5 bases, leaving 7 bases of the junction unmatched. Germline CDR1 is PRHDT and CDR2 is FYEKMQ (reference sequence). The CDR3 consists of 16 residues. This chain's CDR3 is CASSPLAGESTGELFF. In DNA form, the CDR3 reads TGTGCCAGCAGCCCTCTAGCGGGGGAGAGCACCGGGGAGCTGTTTTTT.

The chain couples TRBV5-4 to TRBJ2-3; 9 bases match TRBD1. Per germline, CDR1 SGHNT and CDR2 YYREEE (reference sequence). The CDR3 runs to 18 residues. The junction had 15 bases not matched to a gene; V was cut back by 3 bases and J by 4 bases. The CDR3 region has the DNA TGTGCCAGCAGCTCAGTTGCCGGGACAGGGTTTGGGGCAGATACGCAGTATTTT. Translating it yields CASSSVAGTGFGADTQYF. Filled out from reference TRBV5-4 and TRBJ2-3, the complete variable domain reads ETGVTQSPTHLIKTRGQQVTLRCSSQSGHNTVSWYQQALGQGPQFIFQYYREEENGRGNFPPRFSGLQFPNYSSELNVNALELDDSALYLCASSSVAGTGFGADTQYFGPGTRLTVL.

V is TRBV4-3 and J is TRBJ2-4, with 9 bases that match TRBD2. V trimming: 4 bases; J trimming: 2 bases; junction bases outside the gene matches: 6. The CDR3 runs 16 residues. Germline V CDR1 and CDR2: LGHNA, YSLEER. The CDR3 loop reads CASSLNSGGTKNIQYF. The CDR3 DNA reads TGCGCCAGCAGCCTAAATAGCGGGGGTACCAAAAACATTCAGTACTTC.

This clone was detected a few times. CDR3 nucleotides: TGTGCCAGCAGCCCCCCGTTAATAGTAAATCAGCCCCAGCATTTT. It specifies CASSPPLIVNQPQHF. This sequence joins TRBV7-8 and TRBJ1-5; D remains ambiguous. Trimming removed 5 bases from V and 4 bases from J, with 15 bases in between. The CDR3 sequence is 15 residues long. Germline loops: CDR1 SGHVS, CDR2 FQNEAQ.

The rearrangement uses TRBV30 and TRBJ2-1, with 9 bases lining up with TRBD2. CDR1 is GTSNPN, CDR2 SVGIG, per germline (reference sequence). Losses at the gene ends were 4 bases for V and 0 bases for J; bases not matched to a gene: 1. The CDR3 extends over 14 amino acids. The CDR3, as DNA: TGTGCCTGGAATAGCGGGAGCTCCTACAATGAGCAGTTCTTC. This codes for CAWNSGSSYNEQFF.

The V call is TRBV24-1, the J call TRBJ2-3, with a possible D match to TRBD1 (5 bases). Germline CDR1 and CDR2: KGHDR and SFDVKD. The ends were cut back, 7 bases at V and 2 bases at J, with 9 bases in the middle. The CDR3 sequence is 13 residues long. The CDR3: CATRGLHTDTQYF. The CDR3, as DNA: TGTGCCACCAGGGGGCTCCACACAGATACGCAGTATTTT.

The CDR3 sequence: CASSDPAGVRGYTF. For the CDR3, the DNA is TGTGCCAGCAGTGACCCCGCGGGTGTAAGGGGCTACACCTTC. V and J are TRBV6-6 and TRBJ1-2, with D unresolved. Between the trimmed V and J ends, which lost 5 bases and 8 bases, there was a span of 18 bases. Germline CDR1 MNHNY, CDR2 SVGAGI (reference sequence). CDR3 size: 14 residues.

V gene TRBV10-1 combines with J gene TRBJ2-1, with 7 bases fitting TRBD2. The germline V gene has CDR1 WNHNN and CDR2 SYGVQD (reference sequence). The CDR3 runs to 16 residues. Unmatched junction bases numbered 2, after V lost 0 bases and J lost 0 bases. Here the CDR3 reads CASSESQRGSYNEQFF. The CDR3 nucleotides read TGCGCCAGCAGTGAGTCTCAGCGGGGCTCCTACAATGAGCAGTTCTTC.

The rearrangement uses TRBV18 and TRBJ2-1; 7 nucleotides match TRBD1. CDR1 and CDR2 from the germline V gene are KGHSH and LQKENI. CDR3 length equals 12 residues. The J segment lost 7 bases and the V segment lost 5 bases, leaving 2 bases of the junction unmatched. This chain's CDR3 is CASSARGNEQFF. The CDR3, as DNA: TGTGCCAGCTCAGCCAGGGGGAATGAGCAGTTCTTC.

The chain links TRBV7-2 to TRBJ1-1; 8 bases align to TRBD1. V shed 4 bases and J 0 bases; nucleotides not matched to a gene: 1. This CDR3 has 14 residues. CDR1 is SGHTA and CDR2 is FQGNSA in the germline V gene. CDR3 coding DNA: TGTGCCAGCAGCTCAGGGGGCATGAACACTGAAGCTTTCTTT. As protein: CASSSGGMNTEAFF.

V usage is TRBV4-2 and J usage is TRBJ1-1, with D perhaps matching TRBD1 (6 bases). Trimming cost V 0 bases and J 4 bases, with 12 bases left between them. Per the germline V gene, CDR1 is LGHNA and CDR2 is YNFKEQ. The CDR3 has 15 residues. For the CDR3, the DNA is TGTGCCAGCAGCCAAGATCCGGGCAGGGGCACTGAAGCTTTCTTT. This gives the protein CASSQDPGRGTEAFF.